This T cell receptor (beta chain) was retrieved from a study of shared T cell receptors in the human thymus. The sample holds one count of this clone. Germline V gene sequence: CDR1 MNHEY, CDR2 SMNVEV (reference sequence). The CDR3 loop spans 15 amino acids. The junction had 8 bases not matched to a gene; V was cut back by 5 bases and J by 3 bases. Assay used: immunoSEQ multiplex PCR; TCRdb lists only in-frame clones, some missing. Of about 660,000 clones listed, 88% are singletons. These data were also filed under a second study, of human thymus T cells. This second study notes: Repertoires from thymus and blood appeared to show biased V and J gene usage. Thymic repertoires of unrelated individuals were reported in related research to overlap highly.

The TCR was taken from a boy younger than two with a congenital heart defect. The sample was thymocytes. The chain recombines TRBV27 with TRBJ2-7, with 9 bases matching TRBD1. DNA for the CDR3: TGTGCCAGCAGTCGCGACAGGGGGAATTACTACGAGCAGTACTTC. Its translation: CASSRDRGNYYEQYF.